These 14 T cell receptor beta chains originate from one sample sequenced in a study of cytomegalovirus exposure and HLA in healthy donors. Both 60 Vbeta primers and 13 Jbeta primers went into the PCR. Sequenced by immunoSEQ multiplex PCR; TCRdb stores in-frame clones only, minus some. The table includes under 200,000 clones, 65% to 80% detected once. Sequenced material: PBMCs. These receptors all stem from a woman aged 40-49 years in good health and CMV-seropositive.

This clone was counted between two and nine times. CDR3 loop: CASSLAGTGLGTNTGELFF. CDR3 in DNA: TGCGCCAGCAGCTTGGCCGGGACAGGGTTGGGAACGAACACCGGGGAGCTGTTTTTT. The chain uses TRBV5-1 and TRBJ2-2; TRBD1 matches at 9 bases. V gave up 0 bases and J gave up 0 bases; unmatched junction bases: 9. This CDR3 has 19 amino acids. Germline-derived CDR1 and CDR2 are SGHRS and YFSETQ.

The chain uses TRBV14 and TRBJ1-2, with 7 bases identical to TRBD1. CDR3 length: 13 residues. The J segment lost 10 bases and the V segment lost 6 bases, leaving 11 bases of the junction unmatched. The germline V gene encodes CDR1 SGHDN and CDR2 FVKESK. This CDR3 is CASSQILTGTYTF. CDR3 nucleotides: TGTGCCAGCAGTCAAATCCTGACAGGGACCTACACCTTC.

This clone has only one observation. The gene calls are TRBV6-6 and TRBJ1-3; weak D call: TRBD1 (5 bases). The V gene lost 2 bases and the J gene lost 0 bases, with 5 bases spanning the gap. Germline CDR1 is MNHNY and CDR2 is SVGAGI (reference sequence). The CDR3 runs to 14 residues. In DNA form, the CDR3 reads TGTGCCAGCAGTTACAGGGGCTCTGGAAACACCATATATTTT. Translation: CASSYRGSGNTIYF.

The sample holds a few counts of this clone. V is TRBV2 and J is TRBJ1-4; 7 nucleotides line up with TRBD1. The V gene end was trimmed by 5 bases and the J gene end by 11 bases; junction bases not matched to a gene: 2. Germline loops: CDR1 SNHLY, CDR2 FYNNEI. The CDR3 sequence is 11 residues long. The CDR3: CASSTDRKLFF. DNA of the CDR3: TGTGCCAGCAGTACGGACAGGAAACTGTTTTTT.

The chain recombines TRBV4-1 with TRBJ2-5; D remains ambiguous. This CDR3 spans 15 amino acids. Trimming pared 4 bases from V and 3 bases from J, leaving 15 bases between. Germline CDR1 reads MGHRA; CDR2 reads YSYEKL. CDR3 sequence reads: CASSPQFQGEETQYF. CDR3 in DNA: TGCGCCAGCAGCCCCCAATTCCAAGGAGAAGAGACCCAGTACTTC.

As DNA, the CDR3 is TGTGCCAGTCGGAAGAGACAAACCGCAGATACGCAGTATTTT. Amino acid sequence: CASRKRQTADTQYF. The gene calls are TRBV27 and TRBJ2-3; D not certain. Looked up from germline, CDR1 is MNHEY and CDR2 is SMNVEV (reference sequence). V lost 9 bases and J 4 bases, leaving 17 bases between the germline ends. CDR3 length: 14 residues.

The chain employs TRBV19 and TRBJ2-5; 10 positions agree with TRBD1. The germline CDR1 and CDR2 sequences are LNHDA and SQIVND (reference sequence). CDR3 size: 14 residues. Unmatched junction bases numbered 2, after V lost 5 bases and J lost 2 bases. CDR3 protein: CASSSDRGQETQYF. The CDR3 coding sequence is TGTGCCAGTAGTTCGGACAGGGGGCAAGAGACCCAGTACTTC.

V and J are TRBV6-5 and TRBJ2-5, with TRBD2 identical over 7 bases. Gene TRBJ2-7 matches the end of the DNA better, so the J call may be wrong. The CDR3 extends over 13 amino acids. The germline CDR1 and CDR2 sequences are MNHEY and SVGAGI. This chain's CDR3 is CASRSSGVYEQYF. The CDR3 bases are TGTGCCAGCAGGTCTAGCGGAGTCTACGAGCAGTACTTC.

The chain recombines TRBV7-2 with TRBJ1-5; D unresolved. CDR1 is SGHTA and CDR2 is FQGNSA in the germline V gene. The length of the CDR3 is 14 residues. V was pared by 0 bases and J by 4 bases, with 7 bases between. The CDR3 is CASSLARENQPQHF. The CDR3 coding sequence is TGTGCCAGCAGCTTAGCGAGGGAGAATCAGCCCCAGCATTTT. Full variable domain (missing parts from reference TRBV7-2 and TRBJ1-5): GAGVSQSPSNKVTEKGKDVELRCDPISGHTALYWYRQSLGQGLEFLIYFQGNSAPDKSGLPSDRFSAERTGGSVSTLTIQRTQQEDSAVYLCASSLARENQPQHFGDGTRLSIL.

The chain combines TRBV6-1 with TRBJ1-1; no reliable D call. Looked up from germline, CDR1 is MNHNS and CDR2 is SASEGT. V lost 7 bases and J lost 11, with 20 bases in between. This CDR3 contains 13 residues. The CDR3 is CASTIFGGEKAFF. The CDR3 DNA reads TGTGCCAGCACCATTTTCGGCGGGGAGAAGGCTTTCTTT.

The rearrangement links TRBV18 to TRBJ2-1, with D possibly matching TRBD2 (5 bases). Germline loops: CDR1 KGHSH, CDR2 LQKENI. The length of the CDR3 is 15 residues. Deletions cut 1 base from V and 4 bases from J, with 11 bases between. The CDR3: CASSPQGVKYNEQFF. The CDR3 nucleotides read TGTGCCAGCTCACCACAGGGAGTAAAGTACAATGAGCAGTTCTTC.

V usage is TRBV19 and J usage is TRBJ1-1, with 9 nucleotides matching TRBD1. The CDR3 is 12 residues long. Germline CDR1 and CDR2: LNHDA and SQIVND (reference sequence). The junction had 0 bases not matched to a gene; V was cut back by 5 bases and J by 5 bases. CDR3 region: CASSGQGTEAFF. The CDR3 DNA follows: TGTGCCAGTAGTGGACAGGGGACTGAAGCTTTCTTT.

V gene TRBV19 combines with J gene TRBJ2-3; no definite D call. This CDR3 is built from 11 residues. Germline V gene sequence: CDR1 LNHDA, CDR2 SQIVND (reference sequence). With 10 bases removed from V and 2 bases from J, the gap between germline ends came to 7 bases. The CDR3 DNA reads as TGTGCCACTTCGTACACAGATACGCAGTATTTT. It yields the protein CATSYTDTQYF.

With respect to this clone: The sample has other DNA sequences that encode this CDR3 too. The chain carries TRBV2 and TRBJ1-1, with 9 bases that match TRBD1. Germline V CDR1 and CDR2: SNHLY, FYNNEI. This CDR3 is built from 14 residues. V dropped 3 bases and J dropped 5; count of bases not matched to a gene: 4. The CDR3: CASSDDRGSTEAFF. The CDR3 bases are TGTGCCAGCAGTGACGACAGGGGGAGTACTGAAGCTTTCTTT.